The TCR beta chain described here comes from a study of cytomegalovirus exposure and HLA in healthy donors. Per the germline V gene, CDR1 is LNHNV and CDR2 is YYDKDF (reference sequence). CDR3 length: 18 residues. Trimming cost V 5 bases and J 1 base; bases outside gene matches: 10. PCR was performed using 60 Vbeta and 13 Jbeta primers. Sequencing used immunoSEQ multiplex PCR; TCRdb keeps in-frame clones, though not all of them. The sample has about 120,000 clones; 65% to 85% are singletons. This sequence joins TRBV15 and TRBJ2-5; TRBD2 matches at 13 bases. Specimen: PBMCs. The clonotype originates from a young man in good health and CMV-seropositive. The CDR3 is CATSVLVGLAGLQETQYF. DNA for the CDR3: TGTGCCACCAGCGTCTTGGTGGGACTAGCGGGGCTCCAAGAGACCCAGTACTTC.